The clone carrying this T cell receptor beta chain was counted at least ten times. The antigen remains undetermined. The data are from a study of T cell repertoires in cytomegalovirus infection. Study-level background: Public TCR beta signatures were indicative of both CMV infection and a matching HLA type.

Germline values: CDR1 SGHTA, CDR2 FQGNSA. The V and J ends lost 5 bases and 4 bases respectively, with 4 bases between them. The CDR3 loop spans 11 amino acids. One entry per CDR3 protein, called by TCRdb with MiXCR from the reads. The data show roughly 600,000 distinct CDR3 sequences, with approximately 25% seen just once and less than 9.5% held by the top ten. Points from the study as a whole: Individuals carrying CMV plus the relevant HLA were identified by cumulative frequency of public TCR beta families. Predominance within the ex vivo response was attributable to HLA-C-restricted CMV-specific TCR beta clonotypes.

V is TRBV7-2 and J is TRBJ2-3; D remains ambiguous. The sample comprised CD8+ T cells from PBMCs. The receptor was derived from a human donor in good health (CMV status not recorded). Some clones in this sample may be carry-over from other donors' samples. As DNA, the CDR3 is TGTGCCAGCAGCACCCCAGATACGCAGTATTTT. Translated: CASSTPDTQYF.